The 8 T cell receptor beta chains in this list originate from one sample, sequenced in a study of blood T cells in healthy people across ages (dated by TCRdb to the mid-2010s). Libraries were constructed by 5' RACE. The reads were generated on an Illumina HiSeq 2500. A second PCR of about 7 to 12 cycles was run with a J-beta primer mix and a sample-barcoded 5' primer. TCRdb took the public reads, trimmed them with fastp at Q25, ran MiXCR for clone calling and kept in-frame beta chains. Entries that share a CDR3 protein sequence are merged under the most common genes and DNA. The sample table shows about 840,000 distinct CDR3 sequences, and 25% to 35% are seen once. The ten most abundant clones make up more than 8.5% of the sample. The same data also went into a second study, on T cells of mothers and their children.

Sequencing was performed on blood. Receptors were obtained from a woman aged 40 to 49 in good health.

V gene TRBV14 combines with J gene TRBJ2-7; D not certain. Germline loops: CDR1 SGHDN, CDR2 FVKESK. The CDR3 totals 11 residues. V lost 1 base, J lost 11 bases, and 9 bases lay in between. The chain's CDR3 is CASSQGFIEYF. The DNA for the CDR3 is TGTGCCAGCAGCCAAGGCTTCATCGAGTACTTC.

The chain employs TRBV10-3 and TRBJ1-5; D not resolved. Germline V lookup: CDR1 ENHRY, CDR2 SYGVKD. The CDR3 has 12 residues. Trimming pared 0 bases from V and 7 bases from J, leaving 4 bases between. CDR3 loop: CAISESEQPQHF. The CDR3 DNA reads TGTGCCATCAGTGAGTCGGAACAGCCCCAGCATTTT.

This clonotype was seen ten or more times. This rearrangement joins TRBV5-1 to TRBJ2-5; 10 bases align to TRBD1. CDR3 length: 14 amino acids. V shed 4 bases, J shed 2 bases, and the junction held 2 bases outside the gene matches. CDR1 is SGHRS, CDR2 YFSETQ, per germline. CDR3 region: CASSPGQGQETQYF. CDR3 coding DNA: TGCGCCAGCAGCCCGGGACAGGGGCAAGAGACCCAGTACTTC.

The rearrangement joins TRBV2 to TRBJ1-3; 7 positions agree with TRBD1. From germline, CDR1 is SNHLY and CDR2 FYNNEI. Trimming removed 4 bases from V and 1 base from J; junction bases left unmatched: 7. The CDR3 has 16 residues. In DNA, the CDR3 is TGTGCCAGCAGTGCCGACAGGGCAGTGTCTGGAAACACCATATATTTT. It is translated as CASSADRAVSGNTIYF.

The chain combines TRBV6-2 or TRBV6-3 with TRBJ2-3, with no clear D. The CDR3 has 12 residues. The germline CDR1 and CDR2 sequences are MNHEY and SVGEGT. Trimming stripped 6 bases from V and 7 bases from J, with 11 bases between. The CDR3 DNA follows: TGTGCCAGCAGCTACGCGGATCATACGCAGTATTTT. It encodes CASSYADHTQYF.

The CDR3 coding sequence is TGTGCCAGCAGCTTACCTAGCGGGGGGCCGGATACGCAGTATTTT. Translated, it gives CASSLPSGGPDTQYF. This chain uses TRBV7-2 with TRBJ2-3, with 11 positions matching TRBD2. The CDR3 sequence is 15 residues long. V lost 2 bases to trimming and J lost 6 bases; unmatched junction nucleotides: 4. Germline assignment: CDR1 SGHTA and CDR2 FQGNSA.

This clonotype has a count of ten or more. The junction differs from germline at one of its ends, possibly a read error. This chain links TRBV5-1 with TRBJ1-6; 9 nucleotides line up with TRBD1. CDR1 and CDR2 from the germline V gene are SGHRS and YFSETQ. The CDR3 length is 14 residues. The CDR3 DNA is TGTGCCAGCAGTTCCGGACAGGGGAATTCACCCCTCCACTTT. Amino acids: CASSSGQGNSPLHF.

CDR3 in DNA: TGTGCCAGCAGAGTGCCCAGGGGAGCGGAGGAGACCCAGTACTTC. This gives the protein CASRVPRGAEETQYF. The genes are TRBV28 and TRBJ2-5; a possible D gene is TRBD1 (6 bases). The CDR3 sequence is 15 residues long. The ends were cut back, 6 bases at V and 5 bases at J, with 19 bases in the middle. Germline V lookup: CDR1 MDHEN, CDR2 SYDVKM.